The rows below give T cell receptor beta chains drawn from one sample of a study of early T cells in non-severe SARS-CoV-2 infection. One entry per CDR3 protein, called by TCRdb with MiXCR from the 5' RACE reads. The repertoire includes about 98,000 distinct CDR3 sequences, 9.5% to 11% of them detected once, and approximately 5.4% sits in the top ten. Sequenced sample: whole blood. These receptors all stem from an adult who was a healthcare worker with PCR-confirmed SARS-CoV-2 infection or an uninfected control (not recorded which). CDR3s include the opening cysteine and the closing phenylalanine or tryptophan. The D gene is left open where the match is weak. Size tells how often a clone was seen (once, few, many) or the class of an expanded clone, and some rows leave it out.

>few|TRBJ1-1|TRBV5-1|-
CASSLTGEAFF
TGCGCCAGCAGCTTAACGGGAGAAGCTTTCTTT
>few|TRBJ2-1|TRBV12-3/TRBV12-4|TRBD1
CASSSWDRDHNEQFF
TGTGCCAGCAGTTCTTGGGACAGGGACCACAATGAGCAGTTCTTC
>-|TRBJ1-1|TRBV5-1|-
CASFDVLTEAFF
TGCGCCAGCTTCGACGTATTGACTGAAGCTTTCTTT
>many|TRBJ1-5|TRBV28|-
CASSSGLFIQPQHF
TGTGCCAGCAGCTCGGGACTTTTTATTCAGCCCCAGCATTTT
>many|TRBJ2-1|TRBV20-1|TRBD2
CSATSGNSYNEQFF
TGCAGTGCCACTAGCGGGAACTCCTACAATGAGCAGTTCTTC
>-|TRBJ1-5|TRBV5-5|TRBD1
CASRTSAGTGNQPQHF
TGTGCCAGCCGAACTAGCGCGGGGACAGGGAATCAGCCCCAGCATTTT
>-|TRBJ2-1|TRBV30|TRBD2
CAWGRGTSGFSGEQFF
TGTGCCTGGGGTAGAGGGACTAGCGGATTTTCTGGTGAGCAGTTCTTC
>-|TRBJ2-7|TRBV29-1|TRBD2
CSVEASGDEQYF
TGCAGCGTTGAAGCTAGCGGCGACGAGCAGTACTTC
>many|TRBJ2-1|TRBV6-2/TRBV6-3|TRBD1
CASSYNADRGYNEQFF
TGTGCCAGCAGTTACAACGCGGACAGGGGTTACAATGAGCAGTTCTTC
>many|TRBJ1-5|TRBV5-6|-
CASSLGPGEQPQHF
TGTGCCAGCAGCTTGGGGCCGGGAGAACAGCCCCAGCATTTT
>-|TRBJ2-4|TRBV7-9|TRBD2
CASSLGAGVFGNIQYF
TGTGCCAGCAGCTTAGGGGCGGGGGTATTTGGAAACATTCAGTACTTC
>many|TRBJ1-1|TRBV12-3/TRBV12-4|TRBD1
CASSLIGQGADTEAFF
TGTGCCAGCAGTTTAATTGGGCAGGGGGCGGACACTGAAGCTTTCTTT
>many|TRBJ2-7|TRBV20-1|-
CSARPFVEGEGYEQYF
TGCAGTGCTAGACCATTTGTTGAGGGTGAAGGCTACGAGCAGTACTTC
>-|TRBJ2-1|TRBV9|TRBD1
CASSGRQGENNEQFF
TGTGCCAGCAGCGGAAGGCAGGGGGAGAACAATGAGCAGTTCTTC
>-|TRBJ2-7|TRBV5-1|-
CASSLVGLEQYF
TGCGCCAGCAGCTTGGTCGGGCTCGAGCAGTACTTC
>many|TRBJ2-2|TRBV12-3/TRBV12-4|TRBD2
CASSFPGWGGAGGPKVHGELFF
TGTGCCAGCAGTTTCCCTGGGTGGGGTGGAGCGGGAGGACCCAAGGTCCACGGGGAGCTGTTTTTT
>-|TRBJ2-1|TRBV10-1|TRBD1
CASSGSPRDRVHNERFF
TGCGCCAGCAGTGGGTCCCCACGGGACAGGGTCCACAATGAGCGGTTCTTC
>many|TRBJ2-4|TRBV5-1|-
CASSPPDSSKNIQYF
TGCGCCAGCAGCCCACCCGACAGTTCCAAAAACATTCAGTACTTC
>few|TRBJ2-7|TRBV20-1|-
CSARQGSYEQYF
TGCAGTGCTAGACAGGGCTCCTACGAGCAGTACTTC
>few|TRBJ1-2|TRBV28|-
CASTVSLSYGYTF
TGTGCCAGCACCGTATCCCTAAGCTATGGCTACACCTTC
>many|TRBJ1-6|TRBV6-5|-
CASREDTPYNSPLHF
TGTGCCAGCAGGGAGGACACGCCCTATAATTCACCCCTCCACTTT
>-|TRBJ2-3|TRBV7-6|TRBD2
CASSLGSGSRTDTQYF
TGTGCCAGCAGCTTAGGCAGCGGGAGCCGCACAGATACGCAGTATTTT
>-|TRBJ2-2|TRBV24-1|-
CATSASGPPAGELFF
TGTGCCACCAGTGCTTCGGGCCCACCGGCCGGGGAGCTGTTTTTT
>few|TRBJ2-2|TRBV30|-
CAWSVGGGNTGELFF
TGTGCCTGGAGTGTCGGTGGAGGGAACACCGGGGAGCTGTTTTTT
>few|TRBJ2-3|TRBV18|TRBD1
CASSRQGDTQYF
TGTGCCAGCTCCCGACAGGGAGATACGCAGTATTTT
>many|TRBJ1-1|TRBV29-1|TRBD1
CSVYRTGNTEAFF
TGCAGCGTCTATAGGACAGGGAACACTGAAGCTTTCTTT
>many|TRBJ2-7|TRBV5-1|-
CASRLSGSIVYEQYF
TGCGCCAGCAGATTGTCAGGATCCATCGTCTACGAGCAGTACTTC
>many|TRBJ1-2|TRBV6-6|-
CASSSEPRYTF
TGTGCCAGCAGTTCGGAGCCCCGCTACACCTTC
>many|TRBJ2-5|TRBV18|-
CASSFGGRQGTKTQYF
TGTGCCAGCTCATTCGGGGGAAGACAGGGTACGAAGACCCAGTACTTC
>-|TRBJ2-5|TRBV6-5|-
CASRRAQGTQYF
TGTGCCAGCAGACGGGCTCAGGGGACCCAGTACTTC
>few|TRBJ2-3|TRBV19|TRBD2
CASSLSGRSDTQYF
TGTGCCAGTAGTCTCAGCGGGAGATCAGATACGCAGTATTTT
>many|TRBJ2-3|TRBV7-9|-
CASSFSSTFVTRTDTQYF
TGTGCCAGCAGCTTTTCGTCAACGTTCGTAACTCGCACAGATACGCAGTATTTT
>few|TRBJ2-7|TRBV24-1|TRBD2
CATSPTGGYEQYF
TGTGCCACCAGTCCTACGGGGGGCTACGAGCAGTACTTC
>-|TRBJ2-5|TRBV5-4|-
CASSLYSQETQYF
TGTGCCAGCAGCTTGTACAGCCAAGAGACCCAGTACTTC
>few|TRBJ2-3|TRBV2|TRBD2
CASSLRAGVLDTQYF
TGTGCCAGCAGTTTGAGAGCGGGAGTCCTAGATACGCAGTATTTT
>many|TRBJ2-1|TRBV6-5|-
CASSYSMGERYNEQFF
TGTGCCAGCAGTTACTCTATGGGGGAGAGGTACAATGAGCAGTTCTTC
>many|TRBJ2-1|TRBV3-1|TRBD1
CASSPDRENEQFF
TGTGCCAGCAGCCCAGACAGGGAAAATGAGCAGTTCTTC
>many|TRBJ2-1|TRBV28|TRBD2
CASSPHSSGSYNEQFF
TGTGCCAGCAGTCCCCATTCTAGCGGGAGCTACAATGAGCAGTTCTTC
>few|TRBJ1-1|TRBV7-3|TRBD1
CASSLLDRVSSTEAFF
TGTGCCAGCAGCTTGCTGGACAGGGTATCGAGCACTGAAGCTTTCTTT
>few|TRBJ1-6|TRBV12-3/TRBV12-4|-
CASSHRPNSGSPLHF
TGTGCCAGCAGTCACCGACCCAACTCTGGTTCACCCCTCCACTTT
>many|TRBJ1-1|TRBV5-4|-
CASTPIGQGYPEAFF
TGTGCCAGCACCCCAATTGGTCAGGGGTACCCTGAAGCTTTCTTT
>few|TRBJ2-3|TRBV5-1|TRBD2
CASSLPSVVGAGRTDTQYF
TGCGCCAGCAGCTTGCCCTCGGTCGTCGGAGCGGGGCGCACAGATACGCAGTATTTT
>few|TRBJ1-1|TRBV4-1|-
CASSQITYHTEAFF
TGCGCCAGCAGCCAAATAACGTACCACACTGAAGCTTTCTTT
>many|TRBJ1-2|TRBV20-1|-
CSANGGTDYTF
TGCAGTGCTAACGGGGGAACGGACTACACCTTC
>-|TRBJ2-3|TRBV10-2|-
CASSESPITDTQYF
TGCGCCAGCAGTGAGTCGCCAATCACAGATACGCAGTATTTT
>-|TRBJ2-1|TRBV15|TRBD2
CATAAGAYNNEQFF
TGTGCCACGGCAGCGGGGGCCTACAACAATGAGCAGTTCTTC
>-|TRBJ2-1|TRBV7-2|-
CASSFSGKSYNEQFF
TGTGCCAGCAGCTTCAGCGGAAAGAGTTACAATGAGCAGTTCTTC
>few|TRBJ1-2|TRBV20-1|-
CSARDRAVSGGYTF
TGCAGTGCTAGAGATCGGGCCGTATCGGGTGGCTACACCTTC
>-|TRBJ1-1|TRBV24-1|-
CATSDGRARTEAFF
TGTGCCACCAGTGATGGGAGGGCGAGAACTGAAGCTTTCTTT
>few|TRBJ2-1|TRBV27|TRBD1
CASRHYRDRAEQFF
TGTGCCAGCAGGCACTATCGAGACAGGGCTGAGCAGTTCTTC
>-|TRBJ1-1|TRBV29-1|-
CSVGGVNTEAFF
TGCAGCGTTGGTGGGGTTAACACTGAAGCTTTCTTT
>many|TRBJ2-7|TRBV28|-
CASSLDPLDYEQYF
TGTGCCAGCAGTCTGGACCCTTTGGACTACGAGCAGTACTTC
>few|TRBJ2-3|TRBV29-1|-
CSVLGGGFADTQYF
TGCAGCGTTTTAGGAGGCGGGTTTGCAGATACGCAGTATTTT
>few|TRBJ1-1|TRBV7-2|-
CASSLLGSLAVSEAFF
TGTGCCAGCAGCTTATTAGGCAGCCTTGCCGTCTCTGAAGCTTTCTTT